These T cell receptor beta chains were read from a single sample in a study of blood T cell repertoires in COVID-19. Assay: immunoSEQ multiplex PCR; the TCRdb copy retains only in-frame clones and omits some. The table records 200,000 to 250,000 clones, about 84% of them present only once. What was sequenced was peripheral blood. The receptors come from a human donor in a cohort sampled during active COVID-19. Each CDR3 is given with its conserved first and last residue. D genes are given only for firm matches. For some rows the clone size is stated as once, few or many, or as a class when expanded; others skip it.

clone_size: few
v_call: TRBV19
d_call: TRBD1
j_call: TRBJ1-2
cdr3_aa: CASSSKPGTGNRAVYGYTF
cdr3_nt: TGTGCCAGTAGTTCCAAACCCGGGACAGGGAATAGGGCGGTCTATGGCTACACCTTC

clone_size: -
v_call: TRBV10-3
d_call: -
j_call: TRBJ2-7
cdr3_aa: CAISGKGGSPTEQYF
cdr3_nt: TGTGCCATCAGTGGAAAGGGTGGGAGCCCTACCGAGCAGTACTTC

clone_size: -
v_call: TRBV28
d_call: -
j_call: TRBJ1-4
cdr3_aa: CASSLRRGVGEKLFF
cdr3_nt: TGTGCCAGCAGTTTAAGGAGGGGCGTAGGGGAAAAACTGTTTTTT

clone_size: -
v_call: TRBV5-6
d_call: TRBD2
j_call: TRBJ2-1
cdr3_aa: CASSLTSGYNEQFF
cdr3_nt: TGTGCCAGCAGCTTAACTAGCGGGTACAATGAGCAGTTCTTC

clone_size: -
v_call: TRBV6-2/TRBV6-3
d_call: TRBD1
j_call: TRBJ2-1
cdr3_aa: CASSYARTGISDEQFF
cdr3_nt: TGTGCCAGCAGTTACGCGCGGACAGGGATCAGCGATGAGCAGTTCTTC

clone_size: -
v_call: TRBV27
d_call: -
j_call: TRBJ1-2
cdr3_aa: CASSPVGYTF
cdr3_nt: TGTGCCAGCAGTCCTGTAGGCTACACCTTC

clone_size: -
v_call: TRBV7-2
d_call: TRBD1
j_call: TRBJ1-1
cdr3_aa: CASSPLTGGTEAFF
cdr3_nt: TGTGCCAGCAGCCCGTTAACAGGGGGCACTGAAGCTTTCTTT

clone_size: -
v_call: TRBV18
d_call: TRBD1
j_call: TRBJ2-1
cdr3_aa: CASSPSRDRGYNEQFF
cdr3_nt: TGTGCCAGCTCACCCTCCCGGGACAGGGGTTACAATGAGCAGTTCTTC

clone_size: few
v_call: TRBV6-6
d_call: -
j_call: TRBJ2-7
cdr3_aa: CASNYRVFPVYEQYF
cdr3_nt: TGTGCCAGCAACTACAGGGTTTTTCCAGTCTACGAGCAGTACTTC

clone_size: few
v_call: TRBV7-8
d_call: -
j_call: TRBJ2-3
cdr3_aa: CASSLGATDTQYF
cdr3_nt: TGTGCCAGCAGCTTAGGAGCAACAGATACGCAGTATTTT